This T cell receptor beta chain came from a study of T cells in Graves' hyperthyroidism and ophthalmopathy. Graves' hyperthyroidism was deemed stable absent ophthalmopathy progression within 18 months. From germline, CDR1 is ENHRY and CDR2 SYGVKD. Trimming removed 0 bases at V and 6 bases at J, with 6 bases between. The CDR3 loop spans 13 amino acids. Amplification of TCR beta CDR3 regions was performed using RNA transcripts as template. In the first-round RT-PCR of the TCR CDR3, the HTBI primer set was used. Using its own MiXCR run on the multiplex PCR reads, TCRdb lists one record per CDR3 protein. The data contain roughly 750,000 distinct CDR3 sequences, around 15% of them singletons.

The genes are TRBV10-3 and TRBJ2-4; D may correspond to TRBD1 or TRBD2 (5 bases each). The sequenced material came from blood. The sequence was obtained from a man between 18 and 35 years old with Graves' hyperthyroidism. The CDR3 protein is CAISESGGNIQYF. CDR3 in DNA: TGTGCCATCAGTGAGTCTGGGGGAAACATTCAGTACTTC.